A single sample gave rise to the 16 T cell receptor beta chains below, sequenced in a study of blood T cell repertoires in COVID-19. Method: immunoSEQ multiplex PCR; TCRdb's copy keeps in-frame clones and lacks some. This table holds about 60,000 clones, around 80% found once. The source material was peripheral blood. The receptors here all came from a woman of 80 years or more with acute or convalescent COVID-19.

The CDR3 region is CASSLQGYTEAFF. CDR3 coding DNA: TGTGCCAGCAGCCTACAGGGGTACACTGAAGCTTTCTTT. This chain joins TRBV7-2 and TRBJ1-1, with TRBD1 identical over 7 bases. V trimming: 5 bases; J trimming: 3 bases; junction bases outside the gene matches: 3. The CDR3 is 13 amino acids. From germline, CDR1 is SGHTA and CDR2 FQGNSA.

This rearrangement joins TRBV19 to TRBJ2-2; TRBD1 might be the D (6 bases). The CDR3 covers 15 residues. Germline assignment: CDR1 LNHDA and CDR2 SQIVND (reference sequence). Trimming removed 3 bases from V and 4 bases from J, with 12 bases in between. CDR3 amino acids: CASSIATGATGELFF. The CDR3 bases are TGTGCCAGTAGTATCGCGACAGGAGCCACCGGGGAGCTGTTTTTT.

This chain joins TRBV5-1 and TRBJ2-5, with D maybe TRBD2 (6 bases). The CDR3 sequence is 15 residues long. V lost 5 bases, J lost 5 bases, and 19 bases lay in between. From germline, CDR1 is SGHRS and CDR2 YFSETQ. CDR3 in DNA: TGCGCCAGCAGTGCGGGCCGACTAGTTGGGGAGACCCAGTACTTC. Protein: CASSAGRLVGETQYF. The entire variable domain, with the rest obtained from reference TRBV5-1 and TRBJ2-5, is as follows: KAGVTQTPRYLIKTRGQQVTLSCSPISGHRSVSWYQQTPGQGLQFLFEYFSETQRNKGNFPGRFSGRQFSNSRSEMNVSTLELGDSALYLCASSAGRLVGETQYFGPGTRLLVL.

The gene calls are TRBV5-1 and TRBJ1-1; 8 bases map to TRBD1. With 0 bases clipped from V and 4 bases from J, the junction kept 8 bases outside the gene matches. Germline V gene lookup returns CDR1 SGHRS and CDR2 YFSETQ. This CDR3 comprises 16 residues. The CDR3 coding sequence is TGCGCCAGCAGCTTGGGACAGGGGACGAGGGGCACTGAAGCTTTCTTT. This gives the protein CASSLGQGTRGTEAFF.

This clone was observed a handful of times. This chain links TRBV19 with TRBJ1-6; D perhaps matches TRBD1 (5 bases). V dropped 3 bases and J dropped 8 bases, with 26 bases sitting between them. Germline CDR1 reads LNHDA; CDR2 reads SQIVND (reference sequence). The CDR3 is made up of 19 amino acids. The CDR3 bases are TGTGCCAGTAGTATGAAGCGCGGAGCGACAGTCCCTGTCTATTCACCCCTCCACTTT. It yields the protein CASSMKRGATVPVYSPLHF.

This rearrangement joins TRBV5-1 to TRBJ1-5; D might be TRBD1 (6 bases). The CDR3 loop spans 13 amino acids. The V gene's germline CDR1 is SGHRS and CDR2 YFSETQ. The germline V and J ends were trimmed by 5 bases and 5 bases, with 11 bases remaining between them. As DNA, the CDR3 is TGCGCCAGCAGACTGGCAGGGGATCAGCCCCAGCATTTT. Translation gives CASRLAGDQPQHF. Full variable domain (rest looked up from reference TRBV5-1 and TRBJ1-5): KAGVTQTPRYLIKTRGQQVTLSCSPISGHRSVSWYQQTPGQGLQFLFEYFSETQRNKGNFPGRFSGRQFSNSRSEMNVSTLELGDSALYLCASRLAGDQPQHFGDGTRLSIL.

The genes are TRBV9 and TRBJ2-2, with 7 bases identical to TRBD1. The CDR3 runs to 16 residues. CDR1 is SGDLS and CDR2 is YYNGEE in the germline V gene. Trimming cost V 0 bases and J 1 base; bases outside gene matches: 3. CDR3 loop: CASSVERTGNTGELFF. CDR3 nucleotide sequence: TGTGCCAGCAGCGTAGAAAGGACAGGGAACACCGGGGAGCTGTTTTTT.

The rearrangement uses TRBV18 and TRBJ2-4, with TRBD1 matching 7 bases. J lost 7 bases, V lost 1 base, and 13 bases had no gene match. The length of the CDR3 is 17 residues. Germline assignment: CDR1 KGHSH and CDR2 LQKENI. CDR3 nucleotide sequence: TGTGCCAGCTCACCACTCCAACGGACAGGCAAGGGGAACATTCAGTACTTC. Translated: CASSPLQRTGKGNIQYF.

The V call is TRBV30, the J call TRBJ1-5; D unresolved. This CDR3 has 12 amino acids. V shed 3 bases and J shed 2 bases, with 5 bases lying between them. The germline V gene encodes CDR1 GTSNPN and CDR2 SVGIG (reference sequence). The CDR3: CAWSTGNQPQHF. In nucleotides, the CDR3 is TGTGCCTGGAGCACAGGCAATCAGCCCCAGCATTTT. Full variable domain (missing parts from reference TRBV30 and TRBJ1-5): SQTIHQWPATLVQPVGSPLSLECTVEGTSNPNLYWYRQAAGRGLQLLFYSVGIGQISSEVPQNLSASRPQDRQFILSSKKLLLSDSGFYLCAWSTGNQPQHFGDGTRLSIL.

The rearrangement uses TRBV6-2 or TRBV6-3 and TRBJ2-1; D gene uncertain. CDR3 length equals 16 residues. Trimming shortened V by 0 bases and J by 6 bases, and 15 bases separated the two germline ends. Looked up from germline, CDR1 is MNHEY and CDR2 is SVGEGT. CDR3 residues: CASSYSGLAPGNEQFF. The CDR3 DNA is TGTGCCAGCAGTTACTCGGGCTTGGCCCCCGGCAATGAGCAGTTCTTC.

The V gene is TRBV6-1, the J gene TRBJ2-7; the match to TRBD1 covers 8 bases. The CDR3 extends over 15 amino acids. J lost 3 bases, V lost 0 bases, and 4 bases had no gene match. In germline, CDR1 is MNHNS, CDR2 SASEGT. CDR3 amino acids: CASSEAKQGGYEQYF. For the CDR3, the DNA is TGTGCCAGCAGTGAAGCGAAACAGGGGGGCTACGAGCAGTACTTC.

V usage is TRBV19 and J usage is TRBJ2-3, with D perhaps matching TRBD2 (6 bases). CDR3 length: 15 amino acids. V gave up 3 bases and J gave up 3 bases, with 13 bases separating them. CDR1 LNHDA and CDR2 SQIVND come from the germline V gene (reference sequence). CDR3 nucleotides: TGTGCCAGTAGTATCTCGGGAGCCCTTACAGATACGCAGTATTTT. Amino acids: CASSISGALTDTQYF.

This sequence joins TRBV15 and TRBJ2-4, with TRBD1 matching 10 bases. Trimming cost V 1 base and J 4 bases; bases outside gene matches: 4. CDR1 and CDR2 (germline): LNHNV, YYDKDF (reference sequence). The length of the CDR3 is 16 residues. The CDR3 spells CATSRVAGQGKNIQYF. The CDR3 nucleotides read TGTGCCACCAGCAGAGTGGCGGGACAGGGGAAAAACATTCAGTACTTC.

The chain has TRBV5-4 and TRBJ1-1; 7 bases map to TRBD1. This CDR3 is built from 13 residues. The V gene end was trimmed by 4 bases and the J gene end by 7 bases; junction bases not matched to a gene: 7. Germline CDR1 and CDR2: SGHNT and YYREEE (reference sequence). CDR3 DNA: TGTGCCAGCAGCCCGACAGGGTTAGGTGAAGCTTTCTTT. This gives the protein CASSPTGLGEAFF.

Remarks on this clone: A junction end diverges from the germline sequence, so it may reflect a read error. The chain combines TRBV6-4 with TRBJ2-7; 11 bases align to TRBD1. Germline-derived CDR1 and CDR2 are MRHNA and SNTAGT. The CDR3 covers 14 residues. The CDR3 bases are TGTGCCACCAGGGGCTCTGGGACAGGGGGTACTAGCCACTTC. Its translation: CATRGSGTGGTSHF.

CDR3 sequence: CAWSAERGSDEQYF. In nucleotides, the CDR3 is TGTGCCTGGAGTGCCGAACGGGGATCCGACGAGCAGTACTTC. The V gene is TRBV30, the J gene TRBJ2-7, with D maybe TRBD2 (5 bases). The V gene's germline CDR1 is GTSNPN and CDR2 SVGIG (reference sequence). Deletions cut 1 base from V and 5 bases from J, with 15 bases between. The CDR3 loop spans 14 amino acids.